The 5 T cell receptor beta chains given below trace back to one sample, sequenced in a study of siplizumab effects on memory and regulatory T cells. Libraries were prepared by immunoSEQ multiplex PCR; TCRdb keeps only in-frame clonotypes and omits some of them. The sample yields 50,000 to 55,000 clones, around 97% seen once. The source material was naive CD4+ T cells sorted from blood. The receptors stem from a human donor in good health.

This chain links TRBV5-4 with TRBJ1-1; no clear D. CDR1 SGHNT and CDR2 YYREEE come from the germline V gene (reference sequence). The CDR3 runs 14 residues. Between the trimmed V and J ends, which lost 4 bases and 4 bases, there was a span of 14 bases. The CDR3 coding sequence is TGTGCCAGCAGCCCTGGTCGCTTCGGCACTGAAGCTTTCTTT. It yields the protein CASSPGRFGTEAFF.

The genes are TRBV28 and TRBJ2-7; the match to TRBD1 covers 7 bases. CDR3 size: 15 residues. The ends lost 7 bases at V and 9 bases at J; junction bases unmatched: 18. Per the germline V gene, CDR1 is MDHEN and CDR2 is SYDVKM. CDR3 sequence: CASTLTGTAITGQYF. DNA of the CDR3: TGTGCCAGCACCCTTACCGGGACAGCCATTACGGGGCAGTACTTC.

J is TRBJ1-4 and V is TRBV30; D is possibly TRBD1 (5 bases). The CDR3 is 14 residues long. The V end was cut by 2 bases, the J end by 2 bases, with 9 bases between. Germline loops: CDR1 GTSNPN, CDR2 SVGIG (reference sequence). CDR3 region: CAWSRRATNEKLFF. Here the CDR3 DNA reads TGTGCCTGGAGTCGCAGGGCCACTAATGAAAAACTGTTTTTT. The whole variable domain, remainder taken from reference TRBV30 and TRBJ1-4, is SQTIHQWPATLVQPVGSPLSLECTVEGTSNPNLYWYRQAAGRGLQLLFYSVGIGQISSEVPQNLSASRPQDRQFILSSKKLLLSDSGFYLCAWSRRATNEKLFFGSGTQLSVL.

This chain uses TRBV18 with TRBJ2-1, with D unclear. V was shortened by 3 bases and J by 8 bases, with 11 bases between the two germline ends. The CDR3 covers 13 residues. The germline gives CDR1 KGHSH, CDR2 LQKENI. CDR3 sequence reads: CASSPRTSYEQFF. CDR3 DNA sequence: TGTGCCAGCTCACCTCGGACGTCCTATGAGCAGTTCTTC.

V gene TRBV18 combines with J gene TRBJ2-7; D possibly corresponds to TRBD1 (6 bases). The V gene lost 4 bases and the J gene lost 3 bases, with 7 bases spanning the gap. This CDR3 spans 12 amino acids. The germline gives CDR1 KGHSH, CDR2 LQKENI. The CDR3 reads CASSQGVYEQYF. The CDR3 nucleotides are TGTGCCAGCTCACAGGGGGTCTACGAGCAGTACTTC. Based on the CDR3 plus reference TRBV18 and TRBJ2-7, the full variable domain is NAGVMQNPRHLVRRRGQEARLRCSPMKGHSHVYWYRQLPEEGLKFMVYLQKENIIDESGMPKERFSAEFPKEGPSILRIQQVVRGDSAAYFCASSQGVYEQYFGPGTRLTVT.